Listed here are 19 T cell receptor beta chains from one sample, sequenced in a study of blood T cell repertoires in COVID-19. Profiled with immunoSEQ multiplex PCR; TCRdb holds only in-frame clones, not every one. The table records 200,000 to 300,000 clones, approximately 86% of them present only once. The sample taken for sequencing was peripheral blood. These receptors were collected from a man aged 35 to 55 who had recovered from COVID-19.

The gene calls are TRBV10-2 and TRBJ2-7, with D possibly matching TRBD1 (6 bases). Germline V lookup: CDR1 WSHSY, CDR2 SAAADI. Deletions cut 2 bases from V and 7 bases from J, with 18 bases between. CDR3 length: 15 amino acids. This chain's CDR3 is CASSEPSGHPFEQYF. CDR3 in DNA: TGCGCCAGCAGTGAGCCGTCGGGACACCCTTTTGAGCAGTACTTC.

The genes are TRBV5-4 and TRBJ1-4; D perhaps matches TRBD1 (5 bases). The CDR3 length is 17 residues. Germline CDR1 SGHNT, CDR2 YYREEE (reference sequence). V gave up 4 bases and J gave up 8 bases, with 24 bases separating them. CDR3 sequence (DNA): TGTGCCAGCAGCCGAGGTCCGTTCGCCAGGGAGGGCGAAAAACTGTTTTTT. Translated: CASSRGPFAREGEKLFF. Full variable domain (missing parts from reference TRBV5-4 and TRBJ1-4): ETGVTQSPTHLIKTRGQQVTLRCSSQSGHNTVSWYQQALGQGPQFIFQYYREEENGRGNFPPRFSGLQFPNYSSELNVNALELDDSALYLCASSRGPFAREGEKLFFGSGTQLSVL.

This clone was detected once. The chain has TRBV18 and TRBJ2-7; D possibly corresponds to TRBD1 (7 bases). CDR1 is KGHSH, CDR2 LQKENI, per germline. The CDR3 contains 18 residues. V was trimmed by 4 bases and J by 6 bases, leaving 28 bases between them. Written as DNA, the CDR3 is TGTGCCAGCTCACGCGGAGTGGGGGCGGGACAGTCCCTTTTCGAGCAGTACTTC. Translated: CASSRGVGAGQSLFEQYF.

This CDR3 reads CASTKPELAGVVGELFF. The CDR3, as DNA: TGTGCCAGCACTAAGCCGGAGCTAGCGGGAGTTGTCGGGGAGCTGTTTTTT. The chain couples TRBV7-9 to TRBJ2-2, with 10 nucleotides matching TRBD2. Per germline, CDR1 SEHNR and CDR2 FQNEAQ (reference sequence). CDR3 size: 17 residues. The ends lost 7 bases at V and 7 bases at J; junction bases unmatched: 15.

This chain links TRBV7-3 with TRBJ2-1; 7 bases fit TRBD1. This CDR3 is built from 14 residues. Germline values: CDR1 SGHTA, CDR2 FQGTGA. V trimming: 4 bases; J trimming: 5 bases; junction bases outside the gene matches: 5. The CDR3 sequence is CASSSGQLNNEQFF. The CDR3 DNA sequence: TGTGCCAGCAGCTCGGGACAGTTAAACAATGAGCAGTTCTTC.

The chain recombines TRBV19 with TRBJ2-1; TRBD2 agrees at 13 bases. The CDR3 length is 18 residues. V shed 4 bases, J shed 3 bases, and the junction held 9 bases outside the gene matches. Germline lookup yields CDR1 LNHDA and CDR2 SQIVND (reference sequence). CDR3 DNA sequence: TGTGCCAGTAGTACCGGGACTAGCGGGATATTGGGCTACAATGAGCAGTTCTTC. Translating gives CASSTGTSGILGYNEQFF.

The chain carries TRBV6-2 or TRBV6-3 and TRBJ1-5, with D perhaps TRBD1 (6 bases). Per the germline V gene, CDR1 is MNHEY and CDR2 is SVGEGT. The germline V and J ends were trimmed by 5 bases and 2 bases, with 16 bases remaining between them. The CDR3 is 16 amino acids. The CDR3 region is CASSPQGLGRNQPQHF. The CDR3 DNA reads TGTGCCAGCAGTCCACAGGGTTTGGGCCGCAATCAGCCCCAGCATTTT.

The CDR3 coding sequence is TGTGCCTGGAGTGGCCGCCGGGACACTGAAGCTTTCTTT. It yields the protein CAWSGRRDTEAFF. The chain employs TRBV30 and TRBJ1-1; D is ambiguous. This CDR3 region has 13 residues. The germline V and J ends were trimmed by 1 base and 3 bases, with 9 bases remaining between them. CDR1 and CDR2 from the germline V gene are GTSNPN and SVGIG (reference sequence).

V and J are TRBV19 and TRBJ1-5; D not certain. Germline CDR1 and CDR2: LNHDA and SQIVND (reference sequence). V lost 6 bases to trimming and J lost 2 bases, with 14 bases between them. This CDR3 region has 15 residues. CDR3: CASSPGGSGNQPQHF. The CDR3 DNA sequence: TGTGCCAGTAGCCCTGGAGGTTCGGGCAATCAGCCCCAGCATTTT.

The gene calls are TRBV3-1 (or the pseudogene TRBV3-2) and TRBJ1-1; 8 positions agree with TRBD1. V was clipped by 4 bases and J by 5 bases; unmatched bases: 9. In germline, CDR1 is LGHDT, CDR2 YNNKEL (reference sequence). This CDR3 spans 15 amino acids. The CDR3 here is CASSRPTGVYTEAFF. The CDR3 DNA follows: TGTGCCAGCAGCCGACCGACAGGGGTTTATACTGAAGCTTTCTTT.

V usage is TRBV7-6 and J usage is TRBJ1-3, with 7 bases that match TRBD1. CDR1 SGHVS and CDR2 FNYEAQ come from the germline V gene. The CDR3 has 17 amino acids. J lost 4 bases, V lost 0 bases, and 9 bases had no gene match. As DNA, the CDR3 is TGTGCCAGCAGCTTAGCGCCGGGAGGGGGCCTAGGAAACACCATATATTTT. Translation: CASSLAPGGGLGNTIYF.

The V and J genes are TRBV6-5 and TRBJ2-2, with 8 bases fitting TRBD1. CDR1 is MNHEY and CDR2 is SVGAGI in the germline V gene. J lost 1 base, V lost 5 bases, and 3 bases had no gene match. This CDR3 spans 15 amino acids. CDR3 nucleotide sequence: TGTGCCAGCAGTACGGGGACAGGGAACACCGGGGAGCTGTTTTTT. It encodes CASSTGTGNTGELFF.

The CDR3 is CASSLLAGGGGDTQYF. The CDR3 nucleotides read TGTGCCAGCAGCTTACTAGCGGGGGGCGGGGGAGATACGCAGTATTTT. The chain combines TRBV7-2 with TRBJ2-3, with 11 nucleotides matching TRBD2. The CDR3 is made up of 16 amino acids. Germline V CDR1 and CDR2: SGHTA, FQGNSA. Trimming at V came to 2 bases and at J to 5 bases, leaving 6 bases not matched to a gene.

The rearrangement links TRBV10-3 to TRBJ2-6; 11 positions agree with TRBD1. Germline lookup yields CDR1 ENHRY and CDR2 SYGVKD. CDR3 size: 16 residues. The J segment lost 2 bases and the V segment lost 6 bases, leaving 3 bases of the junction unmatched. DNA for the CDR3: TGTGCCATCAGGCCGGGACAGGGGGCTGGGGCCAACGTCCTGACTTTC. Translation gives CAIRPGQGAGANVLTF.

This chain joins TRBV5-6 and TRBJ1-6; D call uncertain. Deletions cut 2 bases from V and 10 bases from J, with 13 bases between. The CDR3 loop spans 14 amino acids. Germline CDR1 is SGHDT and CDR2 is YYEEEE. The CDR3 sequence is CASSFQVDGSPLHF. The CDR3 bases are TGTGCCAGCAGCTTTCAGGTGGATGGGTCACCCCTCCACTTT.

This chain uses TRBV2 with TRBJ2-7; D remains ambiguous. Germline CDR1 reads SNHLY; CDR2 reads FYNNEI. The CDR3 is 12 amino acids. Trimming pared 0 bases from V and 6 bases from J, leaving 6 bases between. The CDR3 nucleotides read TGTGCCAGCAGTGAAGCTTCTCGCGAGCAGTACTTC. Amino acid sequence: CASSEASREQYF.

The CDR3 region is CASSEAGGGHTQYF. DNA of the CDR3: TGTGCCAGCAGTGAAGCGGGGGGAGGGCATACGCAGTATTTT. The V gene is TRBV6-1, the J gene TRBJ2-3; 7 bases align to TRBD2. V shed 0 bases, J shed 7 bases, and the junction held 4 bases outside the gene matches. The germline CDR1 and CDR2 sequences are MNHNS and SASEGT. The CDR3 extends over 14 amino acids.

The V call is TRBV25-1, the J call TRBJ2-5; no definite D call. Trimming took 0 bases from V and 5 from J, leaving 13 bases between them. The CDR3 is made up of 15 amino acids. CDR1 is MGHDK, CDR2 SYGVNS, per germline. The CDR3: CASSEYGQPRETQYF. CDR3 DNA sequence: TGTGCCAGCAGTGAATATGGTCAGCCGAGGGAGACCCAGTACTTC. The whole variable domain, remainder taken from reference TRBV25-1 and TRBJ2-5, is EADIYQTPRYLVIGTGKKITLECSQTMGHDKMYWYQQDPGMELHLIHYSYGVNSTEKGDLSSESTVSRIRTEHFPLTLESARPSHTSQYLCASSEYGQPRETQYFGPGTRLLVL.

The chain carries TRBV5-8 and TRBJ2-3; TRBD2 might be the D (6 bases). CDR3 size: 13 residues. V lost 4 bases and J 14 bases, leaving 20 bases between the germline ends. The V gene's germline CDR1 is SGHTS and CDR2 YDEGEE. Here the CDR3 DNA reads TGTGCCAGCAGCGCAGGGACTCGCGTCACCCCGTATTTT. It codes for CASSAGTRVTPYF.